This TCR beta chain was profiled in a study of beta chain features in type 1 diabetes. Sorting that relied on CD45RO/CCR7/CD25/CD127/CD95/CD27 yielded CD4+ naive, central memory, regulatory and stem cell-like memory cells. The CDR3 covers 13 residues. CDR1 is SNHLY, CDR2 FYNNEI, per germline. V was pared by 6 bases and J by 1 base, with 4 bases between. Study-level results: Small HLA sub-analyses could not settle whether HLA shapes TCRB rearrangement. Compared to healthy donors, patients appeared to have naive, central memory and Treg TCRB repertoires that were more alike. Shortening that was moderate but significant affected the TCRB CDR3s of Type 1 diabetes patients in all four CD4+ subsets. Type 1 diabetes patients had VDJ junctions that carried fewer insertions and more deletions.

For this clone: Its antigen is not identified. A much larger clone lies one base from this, so it may be a read error.

Since all of the isolated RNA was reverse transcribed, expressed TCRB transcripts were what got sequenced. Method: immunoSEQ multiplex PCR; TCRdb's copy keeps in-frame clones and lacks some. The profile covers 600,000 or so clones, with about 14% appearing a single time and approximately 0.043% taken by the ten largest. The chain is built from TRBV2 and TRBJ2-6; D is unclear. The clonotype originates from a young man with type 1 diabetes. What was sequenced was naive CD4+ T cells from blood. Here the CDR3 reads CASSPSGANVLTF. The CDR3 region has the DNA TGTGCCAGCAGCCCATCTGGGGCCAACGTCCTGACTTTC.